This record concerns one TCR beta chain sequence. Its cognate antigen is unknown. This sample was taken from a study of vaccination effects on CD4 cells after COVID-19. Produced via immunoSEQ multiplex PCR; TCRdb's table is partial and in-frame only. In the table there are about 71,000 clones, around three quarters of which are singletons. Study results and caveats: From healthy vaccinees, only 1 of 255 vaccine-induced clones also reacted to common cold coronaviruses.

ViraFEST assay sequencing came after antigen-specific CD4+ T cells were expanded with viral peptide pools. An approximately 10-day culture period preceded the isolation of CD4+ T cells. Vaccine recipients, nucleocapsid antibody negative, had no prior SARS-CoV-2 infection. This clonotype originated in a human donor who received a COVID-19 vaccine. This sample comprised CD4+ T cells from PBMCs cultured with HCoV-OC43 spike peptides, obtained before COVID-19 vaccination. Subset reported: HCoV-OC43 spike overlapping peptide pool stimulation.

The CDR3 region is CASSLAAETQYF. As DNA, the CDR3 is TGTGCCAGCAGCCTGGCTGCGGAGACCCAGTACTTC. This chain connects TRBV3-1 (or the pseudogene TRBV3-2) to TRBJ2-5; the D is unclear. The CDR3 spans 12 residues. Germline V gene sequence: CDR1 LGHDT, CDR2 YNNKEL (reference sequence). V shed 4 bases and J shed 5 bases, with 8 bases lying between them.